This T cell receptor (beta chain) comes out of a study of early T cells in non-severe SARS-CoV-2 infection. Unique molecular identifiers (one per individual cDNA molecule) were attached. TCRdb processed the 5' RACE reads anew with MiXCR; each CDR3 protein has one entry. The data show fewer than 50,000 distinct CDR3 sequences, with around 6.5% seen just once and about 2.8% held by the top ten. This CDR3 is built from 13 residues. V lost 1 base and J lost 3, with 9 bases in between. Germline V gene data show CDR1 as GTSNPN and CDR2 as SVGIG (reference sequence). This clonotype was counted between two and nine times. Its target is not known. Broader study findings: Lookups in VDJdb leaned toward anti-spike CD8 responses and missed private and CD4 specificities.

This specimen consisted of whole blood, obtained at baseline. The rearrangement joins TRBV30 to TRBJ1-2; D is undetermined. This sequence was found in an adult who was a healthcare worker with PCR-confirmed SARS-CoV-2 infection or an uninfected control (not recorded which). The CDR3 is CAWSESPHYGYTF. In nucleotides, the CDR3 is TGTGCCTGGAGTGAAAGCCCCCACTATGGCTACACCTTC.